This T cell receptor (beta chain) came from a study of cytomegalovirus exposure and HLA in healthy donors. Study-wide results and limits: Most TCR sequences proved rare, with some public TCRs found in many donors.

It was with 60 Vbeta and 13 Jbeta primers that the PCR ran. TCRdb's table, derived via immunoSEQ multiplex PCR, lists solely in-frame clones and lacks some. Of roughly 190,000 clones listed, 60% to 85% were seen once; the top ten hold about 1.4%. V was cut by 5 bases and J by 3 bases, with 16 bases left in between. The CDR3 runs 15 residues. Looked up from germline, CDR1 is SGHVS and CDR2 is FNYEAQ. At the time of sampling, donors were nominally healthy, though unrecorded immune exposures were likely. As to this clone: As yet, its antigen is unknown.

The receptor's source is a girl aged 10 to 17 in good health and CMV-seropositive. Material for sequencing was PBMCs. The rearrangement uses TRBV7-6 and TRBJ1-2; TRBD1 might be the D (5 bases). This CDR3 is CASSPHARGDYGYTF. CDR3 DNA sequence: TGTGCCAGCAGCCCTCATGCGCGGGGGGACTATGGCTACACCTTC. Full variable domain (rest looked up from reference TRBV7-6 and TRBJ1-2): GAGVSQSPRYKVTKRGQDVALRCDPISGHVSLYWYRQALGQGPEFLTYFNYEAQQDKSGLPNDRFSAERPEGSISTLTIQRTEQRDSAMYRCASSPHARGDYGYTFGSGTRLTVV.